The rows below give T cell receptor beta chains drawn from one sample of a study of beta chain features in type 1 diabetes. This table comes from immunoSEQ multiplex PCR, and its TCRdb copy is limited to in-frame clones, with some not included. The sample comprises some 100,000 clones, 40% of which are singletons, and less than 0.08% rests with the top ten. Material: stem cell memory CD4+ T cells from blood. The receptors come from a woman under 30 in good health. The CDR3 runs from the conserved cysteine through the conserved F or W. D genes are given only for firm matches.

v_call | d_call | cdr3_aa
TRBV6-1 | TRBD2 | CASSAGGLWAKNIQYF
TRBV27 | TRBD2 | CASSLSFLAGGQETQYF
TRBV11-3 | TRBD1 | CASSLDLRTGMAQPQHF
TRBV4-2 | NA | CASSQDHGVGVGFAEAFF
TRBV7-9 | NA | CASSRGAGPNYGYTF
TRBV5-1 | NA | CASSLGTIGSNEQFF
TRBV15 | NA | CATRHRDSGANVLTF
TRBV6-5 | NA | CASSPITENTEAFF
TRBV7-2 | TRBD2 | CASSALAGGPRNEQFF
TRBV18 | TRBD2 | CASSPPGGTSGRYEQYF
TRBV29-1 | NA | CSVGQGQPFF
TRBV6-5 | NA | CASRPLSSNQPQHF
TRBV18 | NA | CASSPAIPGFYNEQFF
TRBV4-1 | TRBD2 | CASSQVLATGGGGRRQETQYF
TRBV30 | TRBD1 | CAWSRGRGRTDGYTF
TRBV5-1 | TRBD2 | CASSPLRTSGKSYEQYF
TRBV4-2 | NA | CASSQESAAQYF
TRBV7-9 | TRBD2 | CASSQGLAGLFF
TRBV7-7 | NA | CASSLQGPLGEQYF
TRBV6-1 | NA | CASRVNYGYTF
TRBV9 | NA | CASSLREYNEQFF
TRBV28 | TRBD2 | CASRASGRRREQFF
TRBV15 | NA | CATSSTGRGETQYF
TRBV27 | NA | CASSLSIGQWNNEQFF
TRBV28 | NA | CASSFGRWGYTF
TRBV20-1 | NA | CSAPQVVEAFF
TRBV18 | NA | CASSTGTGELFF